A single sample gave rise to the 9 T cell receptor beta chains below, sequenced in a study of memory CD4+ T cells and cytomegalovirus serostatus. Method: immunoSEQ multiplex PCR; TCRdb's copy keeps in-frame clones and lacks some. Among about 67,000 clones, around 76% were seen once, and the ten largest hold roughly 5%. The sort gate was single viable CD3+CD4+CD8-CD45RO+ cells for memory CD4+ T cells. The sequencing sample was made of memory CD4+ T cells from blood. Every receptor here comes from an adult in good health and CMV-seropositive.

The chain employs TRBV7-9 and TRBJ1-2; perhaps TRBD1 as D (5 bases). In germline, CDR1 is SEHNR, CDR2 FQNEAQ (reference sequence). CDR3 length equals 13 residues. Trimming left V 0 bases short and J 7 bases short, with 9 bases between. CDR3 nucleotides: TGTGCCAGCAGCTTAGCGGGGGAGGTTGGCTACACCTTC. Translated: CASSLAGEVGYTF.

This rearrangement joins TRBV5-1 to TRBJ1-2; 9 bases are a match to TRBD1. CDR1 and CDR2 from the germline V gene are SGHRS and YFSETQ. V lost 0 bases to trimming and J lost 0 bases; unmatched junction nucleotides: 6. The CDR3 has 17 residues. The CDR3 sequence: CASSLGPRDRANYGYTF. The CDR3 DNA sequence: TGCGCCAGCAGCTTGGGCCCAAGGGACAGGGCTAACTATGGCTACACCTTC.

This clone was seen only a few times. The V call is TRBV5-4, the J call TRBJ2-1; D remains unclear. Deletions cut 1 base from V and 6 bases from J, with 11 bases between. The CDR3 runs to 14 residues. CDR1 is SGHNT and CDR2 is YYREEE in the germline V gene (reference sequence). CDR3 residues: CASSLFGGSNEQFF. CDR3 coding DNA: TGTGCCAGCAGCTTGTTTGGTGGCAGCAATGAGCAGTTCTTC. The full variable domain, its missing parts supplied by reference TRBV5-4 and TRBJ2-1, is ETGVTQSPTHLIKTRGQQVTLRCSSQSGHNTVSWYQQALGQGPQFIFQYYREEENGRGNFPPRFSGLQFPNYSSELNVNALELDDSALYLCASSLFGGSNEQFFGPGTRLTVL.

The J gene is TRBJ1-1, the V gene TRBV27; perhaps TRBD1 as D (6 bases). CDR3 length: 13 residues. Germline lookup yields CDR1 MNHEY and CDR2 SMNVEV (reference sequence). Deletions cut 6 bases from V and 5 bases from J, with 13 bases between. The CDR3 loop reads CASRPRGETEAFF. The CDR3 coding sequence is TGTGCCAGCAGGCCCAGGGGTGAGACTGAAGCTTTCTTT.

The chain carries TRBV29-1 and TRBJ1-1; D is perhaps TRBD1 (6 bases). Between the trimmed V and J ends, which lost 5 bases and 1 base, there was a span of 20 bases. Germline CDR1 is SQVTM and CDR2 is ANQGSEA. The CDR3 has 16 amino acids. The chain's CDR3 is CSVSGAGGSSNTEAFF. DNA of the CDR3: TGCAGCGTTTCAGGGGCGGGGGGCAGCTCGAACACTGAAGCTTTCTTT.

This rearrangement joins TRBV19 to TRBJ2-2; 7 nucleotides agree with TRBD1. Germline trimming cut 10 bases from V and 7 bases from J; bases unmatched to any gene: 12. CDR1 and CDR2 from the germline V gene are LNHDA and SQIVND (reference sequence). This CDR3 has 14 amino acids. This CDR3 reads CATSTTGKGGELFF. Here the CDR3 DNA reads TGTGCCACGTCAACGACAGGGAAGGGCGGGGAGCTGTTTTTT.

The rearrangement uses TRBV11-1 and TRBJ2-2, with a weak D call TRBD2 (7 bases). V shed 8 bases and J shed 5 bases, with 15 bases lying between them. The CDR3 runs to 14 residues. In germline, CDR1 is SGHAT, CDR2 FQDESV (reference sequence). The CDR3 sequence: CASVGRGPTGELFF. For the CDR3, the DNA is TGTGCCAGCGTAGGGCGGGGGCCGACCGGGGAGCTGTTTTTT. Variable domain in full (rest from reference TRBV11-1 and TRBJ2-2): EAEVAQSPRYKITEKSQAVAFWCDPISGHATLYWYRQILGQGPELLVQFQDESVVDDSQLPKDRFSAERLKGVDSTLKIQPAELGDSAMYLCASVGRGPTGELFFGEGSRLTVL.

The table lists this clone with a count of one. The chain couples TRBV9 to TRBJ2-3; 12 bases line up with TRBD2. From germline, CDR1 is SGDLS and CDR2 YYNGEE. CDR3 length equals 16 residues. After removal of 3 bases from V and 5 bases from J, the junction contained 7 bases not matched to a gene. CDR3 coding DNA: TGTGCCAGCAGCGGAAGACTAGCGGGAGTAAGAGATACGCAGTATTTT. Protein product: CASSGRLAGVRDTQYF.

This clone showed up just a few times. The gene calls are TRBV30 and TRBJ1-5; D is uncertain. This CDR3 region has 14 residues. From germline, CDR1 is GTSNPN and CDR2 SVGIG (reference sequence). V was trimmed by 0 bases and J by 7 bases, leaving 13 bases between them. The CDR3 loop reads CAWSVGPLEQPQHF. The CDR3 coding sequence is TGTGCCTGGAGTGTAGGGCCCCTCGAACAGCCCCAGCATTTT.